These 8 T cell receptor beta chains share one sample of origin, sequenced in a study of shared clonotypes between healthy human individuals. CD45RO-negative, CCR7-selected cells formed the naive CD8 fraction, which excluded terminally differentiated effector memory CD45RA+ cells. Sequenced by immunoSEQ multiplex PCR; TCRdb stores in-frame clones only, minus some. The sample has 2 million to 2.5 million clones, about 95% seen once. Specimen: naive CD8+ T cells sorted from blood. These receptors were obtained from a man younger than 30 in good health.

The rearrangement uses TRBV19 and TRBJ2-7; TRBD1 matches at 10 bases. Germline loops: CDR1 LNHDA, CDR2 SQIVND (reference sequence). This CDR3 region has 15 residues. J gave up 5 bases and V 5 bases, and 9 bases lay outside the gene matches. The CDR3 spells CASSPLGTGADEQYF. CDR3 DNA: TGTGCCAGTAGTCCTCTCGGGACAGGGGCGGACGAGCAGTACTTC.

The rearrangement links TRBV2 to TRBJ2-3; 10 nucleotides match TRBD1. This CDR3 is 15 amino acids long. J gave up 4 bases and V 7 bases, and 8 bases lay outside the gene matches. The germline gives CDR1 SNHLY, CDR2 FYNNEI. The CDR3 reads CASILTTGGADTQYF. Here the CDR3 DNA reads TGTGCCAGCATTCTTACGACAGGGGGCGCAGATACGCAGTATTTT.

In this sample, this clone turned up a few times. V is TRBV6-5 and J is TRBJ2-1; D is uncertain. Deletions cut 6 bases from V and 8 bases from J, with 14 bases between. From germline, CDR1 is MNHEY and CDR2 SVGAGI. The CDR3 consists of 13 residues. CDR3 loop: CASSDQASHEQFF. The CDR3 DNA sequence: TGTGCCAGCAGCGACCAAGCAAGCCATGAGCAGTTCTTC.

With regard to this clone: Different DNA sequences within this sample yield the same CDR3. This sequence joins TRBV7-9 and TRBJ1-1, with D perhaps TRBD1 (5 bases). Trimming pared 2 bases from V and 3 bases from J, leaving 7 bases between. The CDR3 spans 13 residues. Germline-derived CDR1 and CDR2 are SEHNR and FQNEAQ (reference sequence). The CDR3: CASSLLGDTEAFF. CDR3 DNA: TGTGCCAGCAGCTTACTGGGGGACACTGAAGCTTTCTTT.

The chain couples TRBV5-1 to TRBJ2-7; possible D gene TRBD2, 6 bases. The CDR3 extends over 14 amino acids. V was clipped by 0 bases and J by 2 bases, with 9 bases between them. In germline, CDR1 is SGHRS, CDR2 YFSETQ. CDR3 amino acids: CASSLDLAPYEQYF. The CDR3 nucleotides read TGCGCCAGCAGCTTGGACCTAGCGCCCTACGAGCAGTACTTC. The full variable domain, in which reference TRBV5-1 and TRBJ2-7 provide the parts outside the CDR3, is KAGVTQTPRYLIKTRGQQVTLSCSPISGHRSVSWYQQTPGQGLQFLFEYFSETQRNKGNFPGRFSGRQFSNSRSEMNVSTLELGDSALYLCASSLDLAPYEQYFGPGTRLTVT.

As regards this clone: Other DNA sequences in the same sample also yield this CDR3. The CDR3: CASSQDGGSNQPQHF. CDR3 DNA sequence: TGCGCCAGCAGCCAAGACGGAGGTAGCAATCAGCCCCAGCATTTT. The chain carries TRBV4-1 and TRBJ1-5; no reliable D call. Trimming cost V 0 bases and J 0 bases, with 6 bases left between them. There are 15 residues in the CDR3. From germline, CDR1 is MGHRA and CDR2 YSYEKL.

This CDR3 reads CASTLQLNTGELFF. The DNA for the CDR3 is TGTGCCAGCACCCTTCAGCTGAACACCGGGGAGCTGTTTTTT. V is TRBV6-5 and J is TRBJ2-2; D is ambiguous. The ends were cut back, 7 bases at V and 1 base at J, with 10 bases in the middle. The CDR3 contains 14 residues. Germline lookup yields CDR1 MNHEY and CDR2 SVGAGI.

The chain combines TRBV7-6 with TRBJ2-2; 8 nucleotides line up with TRBD1. This CDR3 has 16 amino acids. The trim removed 5 bases at V and 4 bases at J, leaving 9 bases unmatched. Per germline, CDR1 SGHVS and CDR2 FNYEAQ. The CDR3 nucleotides read TGTGCCAGCAGCGTGGGACCGGGGACAGGCACCGGGGAGCTGTTTTTT. Protein sequence: CASSVGPGTGTGELFF. Based on the CDR3 plus reference TRBV7-6 and TRBJ2-2, the full variable domain is GAGVSQSPRYKVTKRGQDVALRCDPISGHVSLYWYRQALGQGPEFLTYFNYEAQQDKSGLPNDRFSAERPEGSISTLTIQRTEQRDSAMYRCASSVGPGTGTGELFFGEGSRLTVL.